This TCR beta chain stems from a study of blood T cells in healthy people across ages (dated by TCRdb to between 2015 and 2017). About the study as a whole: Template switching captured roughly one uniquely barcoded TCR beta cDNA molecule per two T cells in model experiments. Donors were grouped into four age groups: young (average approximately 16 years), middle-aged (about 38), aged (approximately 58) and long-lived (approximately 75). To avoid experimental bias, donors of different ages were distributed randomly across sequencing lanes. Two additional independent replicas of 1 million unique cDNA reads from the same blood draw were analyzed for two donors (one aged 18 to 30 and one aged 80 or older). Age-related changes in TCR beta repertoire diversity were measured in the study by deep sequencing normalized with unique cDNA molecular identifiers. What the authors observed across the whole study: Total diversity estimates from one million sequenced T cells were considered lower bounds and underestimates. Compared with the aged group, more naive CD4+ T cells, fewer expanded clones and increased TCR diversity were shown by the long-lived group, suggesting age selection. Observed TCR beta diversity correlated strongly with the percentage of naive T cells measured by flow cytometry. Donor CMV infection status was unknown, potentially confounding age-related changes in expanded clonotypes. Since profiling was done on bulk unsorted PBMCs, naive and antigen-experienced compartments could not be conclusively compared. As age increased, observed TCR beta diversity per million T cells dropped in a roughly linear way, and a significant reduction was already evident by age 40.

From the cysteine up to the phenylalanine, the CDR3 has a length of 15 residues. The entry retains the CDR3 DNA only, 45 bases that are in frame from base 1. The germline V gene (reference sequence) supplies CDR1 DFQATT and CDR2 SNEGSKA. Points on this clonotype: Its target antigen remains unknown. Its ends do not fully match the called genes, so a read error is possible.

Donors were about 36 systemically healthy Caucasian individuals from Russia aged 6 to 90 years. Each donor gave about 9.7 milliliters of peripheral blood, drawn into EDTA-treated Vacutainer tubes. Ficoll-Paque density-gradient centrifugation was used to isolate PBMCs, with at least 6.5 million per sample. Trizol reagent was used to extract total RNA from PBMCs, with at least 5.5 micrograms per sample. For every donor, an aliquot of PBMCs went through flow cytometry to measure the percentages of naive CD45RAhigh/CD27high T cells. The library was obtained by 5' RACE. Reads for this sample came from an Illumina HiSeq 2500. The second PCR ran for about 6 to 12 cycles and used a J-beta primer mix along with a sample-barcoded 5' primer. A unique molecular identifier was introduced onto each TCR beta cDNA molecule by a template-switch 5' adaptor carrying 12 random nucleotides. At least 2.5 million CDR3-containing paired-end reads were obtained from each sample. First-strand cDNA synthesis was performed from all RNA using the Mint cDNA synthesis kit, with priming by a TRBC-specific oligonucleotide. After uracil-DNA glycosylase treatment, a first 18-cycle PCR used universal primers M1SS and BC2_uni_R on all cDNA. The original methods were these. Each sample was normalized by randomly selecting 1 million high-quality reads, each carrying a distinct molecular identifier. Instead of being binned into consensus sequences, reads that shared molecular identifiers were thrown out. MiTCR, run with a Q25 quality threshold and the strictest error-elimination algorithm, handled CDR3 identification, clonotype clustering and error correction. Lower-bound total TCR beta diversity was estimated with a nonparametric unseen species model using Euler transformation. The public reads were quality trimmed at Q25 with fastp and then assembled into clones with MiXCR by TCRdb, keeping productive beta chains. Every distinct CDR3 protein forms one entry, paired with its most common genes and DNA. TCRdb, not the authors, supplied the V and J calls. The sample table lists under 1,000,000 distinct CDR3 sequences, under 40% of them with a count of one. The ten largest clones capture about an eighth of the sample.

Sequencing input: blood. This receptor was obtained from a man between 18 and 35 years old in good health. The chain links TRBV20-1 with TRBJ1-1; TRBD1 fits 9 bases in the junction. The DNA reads TGCAGTGCGACGGGACAGGGAAGGAGTAACACTGATGCTTTCTTT. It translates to CSATGQGRSNTDAFF.